This is a list of T cell receptor beta chains from one sample in a study of blood T cell repertoires in COVID-19. The repertoire was sequenced with immunoSEQ multiplex PCR; TCRdb's copy has only in-frame clones and lacks some. The sample holds roughly 100,000 clones, roughly four fifths seen once. The sequenced sample was peripheral blood. Source of these receptors: a man aged 60 to 75 with acute or convalescent COVID-19. CDR3s include the opening cysteine and the closing phenylalanine or tryptophan. Each record gives: CDR3 DNA, CDR3 protein, clone size, D gene, V gene, J gene. D genes are given only for firm matches. Clone size is not always given. Where it is, it says once, few, many or a class for expanded clones.

CDR3 DNA: TGCGCCAGCAGCCAAGAGACAGGTCTCGGCTATGGCTACACCTTC
CDR3 protein: CASSQETGLGYGYTF
clone size: -
D gene: -
V gene: TRBV4-1
J gene: TRBJ1-2

CDR3 DNA: TGTGCCAGCAGCGCGGGACTTGCAGACGAGACCCAGTACTTC
CDR3 protein: CASSAGLADETQYF
clone size: few
D gene: -
V gene: TRBV11-3
J gene: TRBJ2-5

CDR3 DNA: TGTGCCACCAGGGGGACAGGGGGCGTGAACACTGAAGCTTTCTTT
CDR3 protein: CATRGTGGVNTEAFF
clone size: once
D gene: TRBD1
V gene: TRBV2
J gene: TRBJ1-1

CDR3 DNA: TGTGCCAGCAGGATGTCTCCAGGGGCAGAAGCTTTCTTT
CDR3 protein: CASRMSPGAEAFF
clone size: -
D gene: -
V gene: TRBV5-4
J gene: TRBJ1-1

CDR3 DNA: TGTGCCACCAGCAGAGATTCAACAGGGGATATGAACACTGAAGCTTTCTTT
CDR3 protein: CATSRDSTGDMNTEAFF
clone size: -
D gene: TRBD1
V gene: TRBV15
J gene: TRBJ1-1

CDR3 DNA: TGTGCCAGCAGCTTAGAAATGGGACTAGCGACCGAGCAGTTCTTC
CDR3 protein: CASSLEMGLATEQFF
clone size: -
D gene: TRBD2
V gene: TRBV7-2
J gene: TRBJ2-1

CDR3 DNA: TGTGCCTGGAGATTGCGGGGGGCTAACGAGCAGTACTTC
CDR3 protein: CAWRLRGANEQYF
clone size: once
D gene: TRBD2
V gene: TRBV30
J gene: TRBJ2-7

CDR3 DNA: TGTGCCAGCAGCCAGAGACAGGGATTGGGCTATGGCTACACCTTC
CDR3 protein: CASSQRQGLGYGYTF
clone size: -
D gene: TRBD1
V gene: TRBV3-1/TRBV3-2
J gene: TRBJ1-2

CDR3 DNA: TGTGCCAGCAGCCCCGGGTCGACCATGAACACTGAAGCTTTCTTT
CDR3 protein: CASSPGSTMNTEAFF
clone size: -
D gene: -
V gene: TRBV7-9
J gene: TRBJ1-1

CDR3 DNA: TGTGCCAGCAGTGAAACAGGGGGAGCAGATACGCAGTATTTT
CDR3 protein: CASSETGGADTQYF
clone size: -
D gene: TRBD1
V gene: TRBV6-4
J gene: TRBJ2-3

CDR3 DNA: TGCGCCAGCAGCCAAGGATTAGGAGGGAGGCCCTACAATGAGCAGTTCTTC
CDR3 protein: CASSQGLGGRPYNEQFF
clone size: -
D gene: -
V gene: TRBV4-3
J gene: TRBJ2-1

CDR3 DNA: TGCGCCAGCAGCTTCGGACTGTATAAGGAGCAGTTCTTC
CDR3 protein: CASSFGLYKEQFF
clone size: -
D gene: -
V gene: TRBV5-1
J gene: TRBJ2-1

CDR3 DNA: TGTGCCAGCAGCTGGGCAGGGGCTGGAAACACCATATATTTT
CDR3 protein: CASSWAGAGNTIYF
clone size: -
D gene: -
V gene: TRBV7-9
J gene: TRBJ1-3

CDR3 DNA: TGCAGTGCAAGTTGGGAACTAGCGGAGACGGGAGAGACCCAGTACTTC
CDR3 protein: CSASWELAETGETQYF
clone size: -
D gene: TRBD2
V gene: TRBV20-1
J gene: TRBJ2-5

CDR3 DNA: TGTGCCAGCAGCTCCCGTTCCGGGGTCAACACTGAAGCTTTCTTT
CDR3 protein: CASSSRSGVNTEAFF
clone size: -
D gene: -
V gene: TRBV7-2
J gene: TRBJ1-1

CDR3 DNA: TGTGCCAGCAGTCCCGACCAGGGGATTGGGAACACCATATATTTT
CDR3 protein: CASSPDQGIGNTIYF
clone size: -
D gene: -
V gene: TRBV6-5
J gene: TRBJ1-3

CDR3 DNA: TGTGCCAGCAGTTTCAGGGGCCGAGGCTACACCTTC
CDR3 protein: CASSFRGRGYTF
clone size: -
D gene: -
V gene: TRBV27
J gene: TRBJ1-2

CDR3 DNA: TGTGCCAGCAGCCCTTTAGGACTGATAAACACCGGGGAGCTGTTTTTT
CDR3 protein: CASSPLGLINTGELFF
clone size: -
D gene: -
V gene: TRBV7-8
J gene: TRBJ2-2

CDR3 DNA: TGTGCCAGCAGTACCTCGAGCTACAATGAGCAGTTCTTC
CDR3 protein: CASSTSSYNEQFF
clone size: -
D gene: -
V gene: TRBV6-4
J gene: TRBJ2-1

CDR3 DNA: TGTGCCAGCAGCTTAGGGGCGGGAAGCTACAATGAGCAGTTCTTC
CDR3 protein: CASSLGAGSYNEQFF
clone size: -
D gene: -
V gene: TRBV7-7
J gene: TRBJ2-1

CDR3 DNA: TGCGCCAGCAGCCCGCTAGGGGAATCTGGAAACACCATATATTTT
CDR3 protein: CASSPLGESGNTIYF
clone size: -
D gene: -
V gene: TRBV5-1
J gene: TRBJ1-3